A selection of T cell receptor beta chains follows, all from one sample in a study of T cells in Graves' hyperthyroidism and ophthalmopathy. TCRdb independently ran MiXCR on the multiplex PCR reads; one entry per CDR3 protein. The sample lists about 420,000 distinct CDR3 sequences; roughly 15% were seen once. Sequencing used blood. The receptor set was obtained from a woman aged 18-35 years with Graves' hyperthyroidism. CDR3s include the opening cysteine and the closing phenylalanine or tryptophan. A D gene is named only where the DNA matches it firmly. Where a row states a size, it is once, few, many or the class of an expanded clone; other rows omit it.

CDR3aa: CASSLEWRGKDEKLFF
CDR3nt: TGTGCCAGCAGTTTAGAATGGAGGGGCAAGGATGAAAAACTGTTTTTT
abundance: many
d_gene: NA
v_gene: TRBV28
j_gene: TRBJ1-4

CDR3aa: CAWSRENTEAFF
CDR3nt: TGTGCCTGGAGTAGGGAGAACACTGAAGCTTTCTTT
abundance: once
d_gene: NA
v_gene: TRBV30
j_gene: TRBJ1-1

CDR3aa: CASSLMDTEAFF
CDR3nt: TGCGCCAGCAGCTTGATGGACACTGAAGCTTTCTTT
abundance: NA
d_gene: NA
v_gene: TRBV5-1
j_gene: TRBJ1-1

CDR3aa: CASSQDRPGISPMNTEAFF
CDR3nt: TGTGCCAGCAGCCAAGATCGGCCGGGAATTTCTCCCATGAACACTGAAGCTTTCTTT
abundance: many
d_gene: NA
v_gene: TRBV14
j_gene: TRBJ1-1

CDR3aa: CASSRRLAGEFNEQFF
CDR3nt: TGTGCCAGCAGTCGAAGACTAGCGGGAGAGTTTAATGAGCAGTTCTTC
abundance: NA
d_gene: TRBD2
v_gene: TRBV27
j_gene: TRBJ2-1

CDR3aa: CASTSDSDTQYF
CDR3nt: TGTGCCAGCACTAGCGACTCAGATACGCAGTATTTT
abundance: NA
d_gene: TRBD2
v_gene: TRBV19
j_gene: TRBJ2-3

CDR3aa: CSARDVGLSYEQYF
CDR3nt: TGCAGTGCTAGAGATGTGGGACTCTCCTACGAGCAGTACTTC
abundance: many
d_gene: NA
v_gene: TRBV20-1
j_gene: TRBJ2-7

CDR3aa: CASSYSLAGGDEQYF
CDR3nt: TGTGCCAGCAGTTACTCCCTAGCGGGAGGCGACGAGCAGTACTTC
abundance: NA
d_gene: TRBD2
v_gene: TRBV6-5
j_gene: TRBJ2-7

CDR3aa: CASSKIRRRVNTEAFF
CDR3nt: TGTGCCAGCAGTAAAATCCGCCGAAGGGTGAACACTGAAGCTTTCTTT
abundance: many
d_gene: NA
v_gene: TRBV7-2
j_gene: TRBJ1-1

CDR3aa: CASSEDRGSTDTQYF
CDR3nt: TGTGCCAGCAGTGAAGACAGGGGCTCCACAGATACGCAGTATTTT
abundance: many
d_gene: TRBD1
v_gene: TRBV2
j_gene: TRBJ2-3

CDR3aa: CASSQDNARRNPYPEALF
CDR3nt: TGCGCCAGCAGCCAAGATAACGCACGGCGGAACCCTTACCCTGAAGCTCTCTTT
abundance: NA
d_gene: NA
v_gene: TRBV4-1
j_gene: TRBJ1-1

CDR3aa: CATSRTKNTGEPFF
CDR3nt: TGTGCCACCAGCAGAACCAAGAACACCGGGGAGCCGTTTTTT
abundance: few
d_gene: NA
v_gene: TRBV15
j_gene: TRBJ2-2

CDR3aa: CASSERGHYGYTF
CDR3nt: TGTGCCAGCAGTGAACGGGGACACTATGGCTACACCTTC
abundance: many
d_gene: NA
v_gene: TRBV6-1
j_gene: TRBJ1-2

CDR3aa: CASSTAPGTGFYNEQFF
CDR3nt: TGTGCCAGCAGTACCGCACCCGGGACAGGGTTCTACAATGAGCAGTTCTTC
abundance: NA
d_gene: TRBD1
v_gene: TRBV27
j_gene: TRBJ2-1

CDR3aa: CASVSQAAQYF
CDR3nt: TGTGCCTCGGTCAGCCAGGCGGCGCAGTATTTT
abundance: many
d_gene: NA
v_gene: TRBV30
j_gene: TRBJ2-3

CDR3aa: CASSPGLTGNTIYF
CDR3nt: TGTGCCAGCAGCCCCGGACTGACTGGAAACACCATATATTTT
abundance: NA
d_gene: NA
v_gene: TRBV2
j_gene: TRBJ1-3

CDR3aa: CASSVLGVNEQFF
CDR3nt: TGTGCCAGCAGTGTCTTGGGGGTCAATGAGCAGTTCTTC
abundance: many
d_gene: NA
v_gene: TRBV28
j_gene: TRBJ2-1

CDR3aa: CASSLIGRPQAYEQYF
CDR3nt: TGTGCCAGCAGTTTAATAGGCAGACCACAAGCCTACGAGCAGTACTTC
abundance: NA
d_gene: NA
v_gene: TRBV27
j_gene: TRBJ2-7

CDR3aa: CATSRGQTYEQYF
CDR3nt: TGTGCCACCAGCAGAGGACAGACCTACGAGCAGTACTTC
abundance: many
d_gene: NA
v_gene: TRBV15
j_gene: TRBJ2-7

CDR3aa: CASSLSSGQIYEQYF
CDR3nt: TGCGCCAGCAGCCTCTCCTCAGGTCAAATCTACGAGCAGTACTTC
abundance: NA
d_gene: NA
v_gene: TRBV4-1
j_gene: TRBJ2-7

CDR3aa: CASSLAQSGHFTAGANVLTF
CDR3nt: TGTGCCAGCAGCTTAGCGCAGTCGGGACACTTTACTGCTGGGGCCAACGTCCTGACTTTC
abundance: many
d_gene: NA
v_gene: TRBV7-2
j_gene: TRBJ2-6

CDR3aa: CASSSPRTSRSYEQYF
CDR3nt: TGTGCCAGCAGTTCCCCTAGGACTAGCCGTTCCTACGAGCAGTACTTC
abundance: many
d_gene: TRBD2
v_gene: TRBV6-2/TRBV6-3
j_gene: TRBJ2-7